This T cell receptor (beta chain) was identified in a study of T cell repertoires in aging, cancer and after chemotherapy. Notes on this clonotype: Antigen: not known.

TRB rearrangements spanning V, D and J were amplified using mixed TRB-A/B primers. Via MiXCR, TCRdb re-called the multiplex PCR reads, giving one row per CDR3 protein. The sample records several thousand distinct CDR3 sequences, roughly 33% being singletons. Points from the study as a whole: In healthy donors, age-related TCR diversity loss mainly reflected lost richness.

Amplification of TCR beta used genomic DNA extracted from peripheral blood. In germline, CDR1 is MNHEY, CDR2 SVGAGI. The CDR3 covers 14 residues. V was cut by 0 bases and J by 5 bases, with 10 bases left in between. Sequencing input: blood. V is TRBV6-5 and J is TRBJ1-1; D gene ambiguous. This TCR derives from a human donor in good health. The donor label of this sample is uncertain. The CDR3 coding sequence is TGTGCCAGCAGTTACTCGGGGTATAGGACTGAAGCTTTCTTT. This translates into CASSYSGYRTEAFF.